The rows below give T cell receptor beta chains drawn from one sample of a study of blood T cell repertoires in COVID-19. Profiling relied on immunoSEQ multiplex PCR, and the TCRdb table lists in-frame clones only, not all of them. The data contain some 280,000 clones, roughly 85% of them singletons. The sample comprised peripheral blood. These receptors were collected from a woman between 25 and 40 years old with active or convalescent COVID-19. CDR3s include the opening cysteine and the closing phenylalanine or tryptophan. D genes are given only for firm matches. Rows may omit the clone size; those that give it use once, few, many or a size class.

TRBV7-3	NA	TRBJ2-1	13	NA	TGTGCCAGCAGCCTGACAGGGAGGAATGAGCAGTTCTTC	CASSLTGRNEQFF
TRBV28	NA	TRBJ1-2	14	NA	TGTGCCAGCACCCCTGGGGGGGCTGGCTATGGCTACACCTTC	CASTPGGAGYGYTF
TRBV7-3	NA	TRBJ2-3	14	TRBD2	TGTGCCAGCAGCTTGGCGGGGGGTACAGATACGCAGTATTTT	CASSLAGGTDTQYF
TRBV6-5	NA	TRBJ2-1	15	NA	TGTGCCAGCATCCCCCCGGGAACAAAACTCAATGAGCAGTTCTTC	CASIPPGTKLNEQFF
TRBV3-1/TRBV3-2	NA	TRBJ1-1	12	NA	TGTGCCAGCAGTATGGGCGGGCTGAAGCTTTTCTTT	CASSMGGLKLFF
TRBV21-1	NA	TRBJ1-4	20	NA	TGTGCCAGCAGCAAAGTGCCCGGGACAGGGGGCTCTAGGACTAATGAAAAACTGTTTTTT	CASSKVPGTGGSRTNEKLFF
TRBV27	NA	TRBJ1-6	16	TRBD1	TGTGCCAGCGGATACCCGACGGGACAGGGGAATTCACCCCTCCACTTT	CASGYPTGQGNSPLHF
TRBV3-1/TRBV3-2	NA	TRBJ1-4	14	NA	TGTGCCAGCAGCCAGAGGGGGATCGGGGAAAAACTGTTTTTT	CASSQRGIGEKLFF
TRBV5-4	NA	TRBJ2-5	13	NA	TGTGCCAGCAGCTTAGACGGACTAGAGACCCAGTACTTC	CASSLDGLETQYF
TRBV7-8	NA	TRBJ1-2	13	NA	TGTGCCAGCAGCAAACAGGGCCTAGGGGGCTACACCTTC	CASSKQGLGGYTF
TRBV21-1	NA	TRBJ1-6	19	NA	TGTGCCAGCAGCAACCCATTGAAGCCGGGACAGGGGGCAAATTCACCCCTCCACTTT	CASSNPLKPGQGANSPLHF
TRBV7-3	once	TRBJ2-2	18	TRBD2	TGTGCCAGCAGCTTTCCGGGACTAGCGGGGGGGCCGTCCGGGGAGCTGTTTTTT	CASSFPGLAGGPSGELFF
TRBV5-8	NA	TRBJ2-3	16	TRBD2	TGTGCCAGCAGCTTGGAACCTAGCGGAACCACAGATACGCAGTATTTT	CASSLEPSGTTDTQYF
TRBV5-1	few	TRBJ2-1	18	TRBD2	TGCGCCAGCAGCTTGCGCGGACTAGCGGGGAGCTCCTACAATGAGCAGTTCTTC	CASSLRGLAGSSYNEQFF
TRBV6-2/TRBV6-3	NA	TRBJ1-4	14	NA	TGTGCCAGCAGTTCTCGGGGAAGGTACGAAAAACTGTTTTTT	CASSSRGRYEKLFF
TRBV24-1	NA	TRBJ1-2	14	NA	TGTGCCACCAGTGACGACACAGGGATCTATGGCTACACCTTC	CATSDDTGIYGYTF
TRBV5-1	NA	TRBJ1-2	14	TRBD1	TGCGCCAGCAGCTCTCCGGGACAGAACTATGGCTACACCTTC	CASSSPGQNYGYTF
TRBV21-1	once	TRBJ1-2	10	NA	TGTGCCAGCAGCAGAGGGGGCTACACCTTC	CASSRGGYTF
TRBV29-1	few	TRBJ1-1	14	NA	TGCAGCGCCAGCAGGACAGCCATGAACACTGAAGCTTTCTTT	CSASRTAMNTEAFF
TRBV29-1	NA	TRBJ1-1	13	TRBD1	TGCAGCGTCAGACAGGGGGGGGGCACTGAAGCTTTCTTT	CSVRQGGGTEAFF
TRBV12-3/TRBV12-4	NA	TRBJ1-2	12	NA	TGTGCCAGTGAGGGGGAAAACTATGGCTACACCTTC	CASEGENYGYTF
TRBV6-1	NA	TRBJ2-7	15	TRBD2	TGTGCCAGCAGTGAAGGGACTAGCGGGGGGATTCCCCAGTACTTC	CASSEGTSGGIPQYF
TRBV3-1/TRBV3-2	NA	TRBJ1-1	22	NA	TGTGCCAGCAGCCCCCGAACGAGGAGGAGCGTCACGTCGGACCCAAAGTACACTGAAGCTTTCTTT	CASSPRTRRSVTSDPKYTEAFF
TRBV5-6	NA	TRBJ1-2	14	NA	TGTGCCAGCAGCTTGGGGCACGGGGGTTATGGCTACACCTTC	CASSLGHGGYGYTF
TRBV7-8	NA	TRBJ1-5	13	NA	TGTGCCAGCAGCCCGGGGTGGGATCAGCCCCAGCATTTT	CASSPGWDQPQHF
TRBV18	NA	TRBJ1-2	15	TRBD1	TGTGCCAGCTCACCATATGGACAGGGGGAGGATGGCTACACCTTC	CASSPYGQGEDGYTF
TRBV28	NA	TRBJ2-5	14	NA	TGTGCCAGCAGTTTGTCCAGGAACCAAGAGACCCAGTACTTC	CASSLSRNQETQYF
TRBV15	NA	TRBJ2-7	15	NA	TGTGCCACCAGCTCCGGAGGGGGGGGTTCCTACGAGCAGTACTTC	CATSSGGGGSYEQYF
TRBV3-1/TRBV3-2	few	TRBJ1-2	13	NA	TGTGCCAGCAGCCCTGGACGCGGGGGGGGCTACACCTTC	CASSPGRGGGYTF
TRBV30	NA	TRBJ1-3	14	NA	TGTGCCTCGACCTCGACTGGTTCTGGAAACACCATATATTTT	CASTSTGSGNTIYF
TRBV29-1	NA	TRBJ2-5	14	TRBD1	TGCAGCTCCGGGACAGGGGCGCAGAAAGAGACCCAGTACTTC	CSSGTGAQKETQYF
TRBV4-3	NA	TRBJ2-2	17	NA	TGCGCCAGCAGCCGTGATCACAGGGCCTATAACACCGGGGAGCTGTTTTTT	CASSRDHRAYNTGELFF
TRBV6-4	few	TRBJ1-5	14	NA	TGTGCCAGCAGTGACGGGCAGGGCTATCAGCCCCAGCATTTT	CASSDGQGYQPQHF
TRBV27	NA	TRBJ1-2	14	TRBD1	TGTGCCAGCAGTTTAACAGGGGGCCCCTATGGCTACACCTTC	CASSLTGGPYGYTF
TRBV27	NA	TRBJ2-1	13	NA	TGTGCCAGCAGTTCCACTAGTTACAATGAGCAGTTCTTC	CASSSTSYNEQFF
TRBV28	NA	TRBJ1-4	11	NA	TGTGCCAGCAGTTTAGGGGGGGTGCTGTTTTTT	CASSLGGVLFF
TRBV5-1	NA	TRBJ2-3	16	TRBD2	TGCGCCAGCAGCGAAGGTAGCGGGGGGGCAACAGATACGCAGTATTTT	CASSEGSGGATDTQYF
TRBV12-3/TRBV12-4	once	TRBJ2-3	12	NA	TGTGCCAGCAGTTTTGAGGTAGATACGCAGTATTTT	CASSFEVDTQYF
TRBV10-3	once	TRBJ1-4	17	NA	TGTGCCATCAGTGAGGGGTTTGGGGGGGCCGAGGATGAAAAACTGTTTTTT	CAISEGFGGAEDEKLFF
TRBV10-2	NA	TRBJ2-5	13	NA	TGCGCCAGCAGCCAGGGGGGCCAAGAGACCCAGTACTTC	CASSQGGQETQYF
TRBV7-6	NA	TRBJ1-6	16	TRBD1	TGTGCCAGCAGCTCCCGTCGACAGGGTGGCAATTCACCCCTCCACTTT	CASSSRRQGGNSPLHF
TRBV28	NA	TRBJ1-2	16	NA	TGTGCCAGCAGTTTTAACGGCCCCTCGACGGGTTCGGGCTACACCTTC	CASSFNGPSTGSGYTF
TRBV7-2	NA	TRBJ2-3	13	NA	TGTGCCAGCAGCCCCGAATTAGTGGATACGCAGTATTTT	CASSPELVDTQYF
TRBV19	once	TRBJ2-1	15	TRBD2	TGTGCCAGTAGTATATCCGGGGGGACCTACAATGAGCAGTTCTTC	CASSISGGTYNEQFF
TRBV7-2	NA	TRBJ1-3	15	TRBD1	TGTGCCAGCAGCCCCCAGGGGGGCTTTGGAAACACCATATATTTT	CASSPQGGFGNTIYF
TRBV5-8	NA	TRBJ2-7	11	NA	TGTGCCAGCAGCCACGGCTACGAGCAGTACTTC	CASSHGYEQYF
TRBV5-1	NA	TRBJ2-5	18	TRBD2	TGCGCCAGCAGCTTGGTCCCTGGAACTAGCGGGGGGCAAGAGACCCAGTACTTC	CASSLVPGTSGGQETQYF
TRBV6-5	NA	TRBJ2-7	15	TRBD1	TGTGCCAGCAGTTACTCCTGGACAGGGGAACGCGAGCAGTACTTC	CASSYSWTGEREQYF